Each of the 5 T cell receptor beta chains below was sequenced from the same sample in a study of Ad26.COV2.S vaccination and SARS-CoV-2 variants. Treatment in this sample: some 19 received Ad26.COV2.S at low or high dose, single or two shots; about 5 received placebo; per-sample allocation not given. Samples analyzed were those drawn on day 63 after the first vaccine or placebo injection. Assay used: immunoSEQ multiplex PCR; TCRdb lists only in-frame clones, some missing. In the table there are about 350,000 clones, more than 75% of which are singletons. The specimen was peripheral blood, collected in a trial of Ad26.COV2.S vaccine versus placebo. These receptors all stem from a person aged 18-65 years who received the Ad26.COV2.S COVID-19 vaccine or a placebo.

The V and J genes are TRBV6-5 and TRBJ1-1; D perhaps matches TRBD1 (6 bases). Germline-derived CDR1 and CDR2 are MNHEY and SVGAGI. The CDR3 length is 15 residues. V was cut by 2 bases and J by 1 base, with 11 bases left in between. In DNA form, the CDR3 reads TGTGCCAGCAGTTACGGGGGCACGCAGAACACTGAAGCTTTCTTT. Amino acids: CASSYGGTQNTEAFF.

The chain is built from TRBV5-1 and TRBJ2-3; TRBD2 matches 7 bases. Germline lookup yields CDR1 SGHRS and CDR2 YFSETQ. V shed 5 bases, J shed 6 bases, and the junction held 12 bases outside the gene matches. The CDR3 contains 15 residues. The CDR3 spells CASRKTSQTVDTQYF. CDR3 sequence (DNA): TGCGCCAGCAGAAAGACTAGCCAGACGGTCGATACGCAGTATTTT.

CDR3 in DNA: TGTGCCAGCAGTCCGACTCTAGCGGGAGCGGCGTTGAGGAGCACAGATACGCAGTATTTT. Encoded protein: CASSPTLAGAALRSTDTQYF. J is TRBJ2-3 and V is TRBV28; 10 bases are a match to TRBD2. This CDR3 contains 20 residues. The germline gives CDR1 MDHEN, CDR2 SYDVKM. V trimming: 5 bases; J trimming: 0 bases; junction bases outside the gene matches: 17. Looking up the rest from reference TRBV28 and TRBJ2-3 gives the full variable domain: DVKVTQSSRYLVKRTGEKVFLECVQDMDHENMFWYRQDPGLGLRLIYFSYDVKMKEKGDIPEGYSVSREKKERFSLILESASTNQTSMYLCASSPTLAGAALRSTDTQYFGPGTRLTVL.

Details on this clone: This specimen includes other DNA sequences encoding the same CDR3. The chain links TRBV5-5 to TRBJ2-2; D remains unclear. CDR1 and CDR2 from the germline V gene are SGHKS and YYEKEE (reference sequence). V lost 0 bases to trimming and J lost 0 bases, with 3 bases between them. This CDR3 region has 14 residues. CDR3 amino acids: CASSLGPNTGELFF. CDR3 DNA sequence: TGTGCCAGCAGCTTGGGCCCGAACACCGGGGAGCTGTTTTTT.

This sequence joins TRBV29-1 and TRBJ2-3; 15 bases align to TRBD2. Losses at the gene ends were 5 bases for V and 3 bases for J; bases not matched to a gene: 3. The germline V gene has CDR1 SQVTM and CDR2 ANQGSEA. CDR3 length equals 15 residues. The CDR3 is CSVNGLAGGTDTQYF. The CDR3 DNA reads as TGCAGCGTTAACGGACTAGCGGGAGGGACAGATACGCAGTATTTT.